This T cell receptor beta chain was identified in a study of T-cell reconstitution after alpha-beta-depleted transplantation in children. For TCRbeta, the library was prepared with unique molecular identifiers. A single record per CDR3 protein comes from TCRdb applying MiXCR to the PCR reads. Among about 400,000 distinct CDR3 sequences, more than 10% were seen once, and the ten largest hold 4.3%. V shed 1 base, J shed 2 bases, and the junction held 5 bases outside the gene matches. Germline CDR1 is MGHDK and CDR2 is SYGVNS. This CDR3 is built from 16 residues. This clonotype was seen a handful of times.

The J gene is TRBJ2-7, the V gene TRBV25-1; TRBD1 agrees at 10 bases. The specimen comprised PBMCs, sampled from the stem cell graft. The receptor comes from a human donor who donated a stem cell graft to a child with Fanconi anemia. CDR3 in amino acids: CASSEWSGTGAYEQYF. CDR3 nucleotide sequence: TGTGCCAGCAGTGAATGGTCCGGGACAGGGGCCTACGAGCAGTACTTC.